Listed below are T cell receptor beta chains from one sample, sequenced in a study of lymphopenia after photon versus proton radiotherapy. Sequenced by immunoSEQ multiplex PCR; TCRdb stores in-frame clones only, minus some. The sample lists around 50,000 clones, less than 85% seen once, with 2.1% in the top ten. The specimen comprised peripheral blood, sampled from a patient treated with proton-based radiotherapy. The receptor source for this set is a man aged 55-75 years with pancreatic cancer. The conserved cysteine and the conserved F or W are not part of the CDR3 here. Not every row has a clone size; where given, it reads once, few, many or a size class.

abundance,len,v_gene,CDR3aa
-,18,TRBV9,ASSAYPGTGGAHSGNTIY
-,16,TRBV11-2,ASSRLGNNRGRGYGYT
-,12,TRBV5-5,ASSSTGAQETQY
-,13,TRBV6-6,ASSWGLAGGDTQY
once,13,TRBV28,ASSRGGGGTGELF
-,12,TRBV5-1,ASSLGTKTDTQY
-,11,TRBV21-1,ASTKNGTDTQY
-,11,TRBV30,AWSEQANTEAF
-,14,TRBV5-1,ASSLGHANSYNEQF
-,11,TRBV18,ASSPHGTGELF
-,14,TRBV19,ASSTWTSGSHNEQF
-,11,TRBV29-1,SVKGLAGDEQY
-,13,TRBV5-1,ASSLFSGSTDTQY
-,13,TRBV2,ATLAKGQGQETQY
-,11,TRBV2,ASTRAGRNEQF
once,14,TRBV7-2,ASSLLSGQNTGELF
-,11,TRBV29-1,SAGGVGNYEQY
-,13,TRBV7-8,ASSPGAGLAYEQY
-,10,TRBV28,ASSPNRPEQY
once,15,TRBV7-2,ASSFWTGAKVGTEAF
-,15,TRBV27,ASSLLALGQGVNGYT
few,14,TRBV7-3,ASSLSLGLGNGELF
-,14,TRBV6-5,ASSYFRGHGNTEAF
-,12,TRBV28,ASTPGPSNYEQY
-,11,TRBV6-5,ASRGQQYYGYT
-,13,TRBV6-6,ASSYGTARSYEQY
-,13,TRBV28,ASSSRGRSNEKLF